Presented here are 25 T cell receptor beta chains from one specimen sequenced in a study of blood T cell repertoires in COVID-19. Sequenced by immunoSEQ multiplex PCR; TCRdb stores in-frame clones only, minus some. The table shows a few hundred thousand clones, with approximately 80% occurring only once. Sequenced: peripheral blood. All receptors come from a man aged 30 to 39 who had recovered from COVID-19.

This clone has just one count. The genes are TRBV9 and TRBJ2-1, with 7 bases aligning to TRBD2. The V and J ends lost 7 bases and 8 bases, in that order; junction bases with no gene match: 3. CDR1 SGDLS and CDR2 YYNGEE come from the germline V gene. CDR3 length equals 11 residues. For the CDR3, the DNA is TGTGCCAGCGGGGGGAGGGATGAGCAGTTCTTC. This codes for CASGGRDEQFF.

The rearrangement joins TRBV19 to TRBJ1-5, with no clear D. The CDR3 is made up of 13 amino acids. V dropped 6 bases and J dropped 6 bases, with 12 bases sitting between them. The germline gives CDR1 LNHDA, CDR2 SQIVND (reference sequence). The CDR3 DNA sequence: TGTGCCAGTAGCAAAAGGAGAGGTCAGCCCCAGCATTTT. Its protein product is CASSKRRGQPQHF.

This clone occurred a few times. This chain joins TRBV9 and TRBJ1-1; D unclear. Germline-derived CDR1 and CDR2 are SGDLS and YYNGEE. V was clipped by 2 bases and J by 0 bases, with 5 bases between them. The CDR3 spans 13 residues. The CDR3 coding sequence is TGTGCCAGCAGCGTCACAATGAACACTGAAGCTTTCTTT. It yields the protein CASSVTMNTEAFF. The whole variable domain, filled in from reference TRBV9 and TRBJ1-1, reads DSGVTQTPKHLITATGQRVTLRCSPRSGDLSVYWYQQSLDQGLQFLIQYYNGEERAKGNILERFSAQQFPDLHSELNLSSLELGDSALYFCASSVTMNTEAFFGQGTRLTVV.

This clone appeared a single time. The genes are TRBV27 and TRBJ2-1; 7 bases map to TRBD1. V lost 0 bases, J lost 5 bases, and 1 base stayed unmatched. Germline V CDR1 and CDR2: MNHEY, SMNVEV (reference sequence). The CDR3 is made up of 14 amino acids. The CDR3 is CASSLSGQHNEQFF. The CDR3 bases are TGTGCCAGCAGTTTATCGGGACAGCACAATGAGCAGTTCTTC.

This chain uses TRBV19 with TRBJ2-7; D may be TRBD1 (6 bases). Trimming left V 4 bases short and J 1 base short, with 11 bases between. This CDR3 has 14 amino acids. Germline CDR1 reads LNHDA; CDR2 reads SQIVND (reference sequence). DNA for the CDR3: TGTGCCAGTAGTAGGGCAGGGGATTCCTACGAGCAGTACTTC. It is translated as CASSRAGDSYEQYF.

CDR3 protein: CASSVGQYETQYF. The CDR3 nucleotides read TGTGCCAGCAGCGTAGGACAGTATGAGACCCAGTACTTC. The chain joins TRBV9 to TRBJ2-5; tentatively, D is TRBD1 (5 bases). This CDR3 is 13 amino acids long. Between the trimmed V and J ends, which lost 0 bases and 5 bases, there was a span of 8 bases. CDR1 and CDR2 (germline): SGDLS, YYNGEE.

J is TRBJ1-1 and V is TRBV28; D is unresolved. This CDR3 region has 12 residues. Trimming took 2 bases from V and 9 from J, leaving 10 bases between them. Germline V gene sequence: CDR1 MDHEN, CDR2 SYDVKM. CDR3 region: CASSLGTRKAFF. In DNA form, the CDR3 reads TGTGCCAGCAGTTTAGGCACCCGTAAAGCTTTCTTT.

The CDR3 nucleotides are TGTGCCAGCAGCCTAACAGGACGCTTAAAACTGTTTTTT. Translation: CASSLTGRLKLFF. The chain combines TRBV27 with TRBJ1-4; TRBD1 might be the D (5 bases). V was clipped by 6 bases and J by 10 bases, with 15 bases between them. Germline V gives CDR1 MNHEY, CDR2 SMNVEV (reference sequence). The CDR3 runs to 13 residues.

The chain employs TRBV6-1 and TRBJ1-3; unclear D gene. The germline V gene encodes CDR1 MNHNS and CDR2 SASEGT. This CDR3 comprises 16 residues. The V end lost 0 bases, the J end lost 0 bases, and 9 bases lay between the germline ends. The CDR3 DNA reads as TGTGCCAGCAGTGAAGCGGCGGGTGGCTCTGGAAACACCATATATTTT. Translating it yields CASSEAAGGSGNTIYF.

This clone was recorded only once. The chain carries TRBV4-2 and TRBJ1-5, with TRBD1 as a possible D gene (5 bases). This CDR3 region has 15 residues. Germline CDR1 reads LGHNA; CDR2 reads YNFKEQ. V lost 4 bases, J lost 1 base, and 11 bases lay in between. In DNA, the CDR3 is TGTGCCAGCAGCCTTATGGGGGGAAGCAATCAGCCCCAGCATTTT. Amino acids: CASSLMGGSNQPQHF.

The CDR3 is CASSYRDRVLRGNTIYF. The CDR3 DNA sequence: TGTGCCAGCAGCTACCGGGACAGGGTTCTTCGTGGAAACACCATATATTTT. The chain recombines TRBV5-8 with TRBJ1-3, with 9 positions matching TRBD1. The V and J ends lost 3 bases and 3 bases, in that order; junction bases with no gene match: 10. The CDR3 is made up of 17 amino acids. CDR1 is SGHTS and CDR2 is YDEGEE in the germline V gene.

Concerning this clone: A read error may produce the germline difference seen at one junction end. The chain links TRBV29-1 to TRBJ2-5, with D perhaps matching TRBD2 (6 bases). CDR3 length: 15 residues. Germline CDR1 and CDR2: SQVTM and ANQGSEA. The CDR3: CSVVVGGTQGEAQYF. CDR3 nucleotides: TGCAGCGTTGTGGTCGGCGGGACCCAGGGAGAGGCCCAGTACTTC.

The chain is built from TRBV18 and TRBJ2-3; 8 nucleotides match TRBD2. Germline CDR1 is KGHSH and CDR2 is LQKENI. Unmatched junction bases numbered 4, after V lost 2 bases and J lost 3 bases. The CDR3 sequence is 15 residues long. CDR3 bases: TGTGCCAGCTCACCAAGCGGGGGTTGGACAGATACGCAGTATTTT. This sequence encodes CASSPSGGWTDTQYF.

The chain employs TRBV19 and TRBJ1-6, with 8 bases fitting TRBD1. The V gene's germline CDR1 is LNHDA and CDR2 SQIVND (reference sequence). The V segment lost 3 bases and the J segment 8 bases; nucleotides outside the gene matches: 3. The CDR3 contains 14 residues. The DNA for the CDR3 is TGTGCCAGTAGTATTCAGGGGGCGGATTCACCCCTCCACTTT. Translating it yields CASSIQGADSPLHF.

This clone was detected a few times. This CDR3 reads CASSPRDREAFF. For the CDR3, the DNA is TGTGCCAGCTCACCGCGGGACAGAGAAGCTTTCTTT. The J gene is TRBJ1-1, the V gene TRBV18; 7 bases line up with TRBD1. The germline V gene encodes CDR1 KGHSH and CDR2 LQKENI. V shed 3 bases, J shed 8 bases, and the junction held 3 bases outside the gene matches. The CDR3 totals 12 residues.

The J gene is TRBJ2-5, the V gene TRBV11-2, with 9 bases that match TRBD2. CDR1 and CDR2 (germline): SGHAT, FQNNGV. Germline trimming cut 8 bases from V and 2 bases from J; bases unmatched to any gene: 18. CDR3 length: 18 amino acids. The CDR3 sequence: CASRLGRGGPKTQETQYF. In DNA form, the CDR3 reads TGTGCCAGCCGCCTGGGGCGGGGGGGCCCCAAAACACAAGAGACCCAGTACTTC.

The chain uses TRBV5-1 and TRBJ1-4, with D tentatively TRBD1 (5 bases). CDR1 SGHRS and CDR2 YFSETQ come from the germline V gene. The V and J ends lost 1 base and 8 bases respectively, with 12 bases between them. The CDR3 is 14 amino acids. The CDR3 loop reads CASSLSRVREKLFF. The CDR3 DNA is TGCGCCAGCAGCTTGAGCAGGGTGCGAGAAAAACTGTTTTTT. Full variable domain (outside the CDR3, taken from reference TRBV5-1 and TRBJ1-4): KAGVTQTPRYLIKTRGQQVTLSCSPISGHRSVSWYQQTPGQGLQFLFEYFSETQRNKGNFPGRFSGRQFSNSRSEMNVSTLELGDSALYLCASSLSRVREKLFFGSGTQLSVL.

The chain couples TRBV5-1 to TRBJ1-1; tentatively, D is TRBD1 (6 bases). The CDR3 runs to 17 residues. Germline V gene data show CDR1 as SGHRS and CDR2 as YFSETQ. The germline V and J ends were trimmed by 0 bases and 4 bases, with 19 bases remaining between them. CDR3 bases: TGCGCCAGCAGCTTGGGTCTGGGGGCGCTGGGCAGCACTGAAGCTTTCTTT. This encodes CASSLGLGALGSTEAFF.

V gene TRBV7-9 combines with J gene TRBJ2-2; 9 bases line up with TRBD1. Germline trimming cut 5 bases from V and 5 bases from J; bases unmatched to any gene: 6. CDR3 length equals 15 residues. Germline loops: CDR1 SEHNR, CDR2 FQNEAQ (reference sequence). The chain's CDR3 is CASSPSGTGTGELFF. The DNA of the CDR3 is TGTGCCAGCAGCCCATCCGGGACAGGGACCGGGGAGCTGTTTTTT.

V gene TRBV2 combines with J gene TRBJ2-5; possible D gene TRBD2, 6 bases. V lost 8 bases, J lost 4 bases, and 14 bases lay in between. The CDR3 runs to 13 residues. CDR1 and CDR2 (germline): SNHLY, FYNNEI. Here the CDR3 reads CASGGNSRETQYF. In DNA, the CDR3 is TGTGCCAGCGGCGGGAACAGTAGAGAGACCCAGTACTTC.

V gene TRBV5-6 combines with J gene TRBJ2-5; D uncertain. V was shortened by 0 bases and J by 4 bases, with 7 bases between the two germline ends. The CDR3 loop spans 13 amino acids. Germline loops: CDR1 SGHDT, CDR2 YYEEEE. In nucleotides, the CDR3 is TGTGCCAGCAGCTTGGAACAGAGAGAGACCCAGTACTTC. Amino acid sequence: CASSLEQRETQYF.

The gene calls are TRBV3-1 (or the pseudogene TRBV3-2) and TRBJ1-2; D is perhaps TRBD1 (5 bases). The CDR3 spans 14 residues. V lost 0 bases, J lost 4 bases, and 9 bases lay in between. Germline CDR1 LGHDT, CDR2 YNNKEL (reference sequence). CDR3 amino acids: CASSQEGGSYGYTF. CDR3 nucleotide sequence: TGTGCCAGCAGCCAAGAGGGGGGAAGCTATGGCTACACCTTC.

The rearrangement links TRBV18 to TRBJ2-1, with 13 bases aligning to TRBD2. The CDR3 consists of 15 residues. Germline CDR1 KGHSH, CDR2 LQKENI. After removal of 4 bases from V and 6 bases from J, the junction contained 3 bases not matched to a gene. CDR3 sequence (DNA): TGTGCCAGCTCACAAGGGACTAGCGGGGCCAATGAGCAGTTCTTC. Translation: CASSQGTSGANEQFF. Using reference TRBV18 and TRBJ2-1 for the parts outside the CDR3, the full variable domain is NAGVMQNPRHLVRRRGQEARLRCSPMKGHSHVYWYRQLPEEGLKFMVYLQKENIIDESGMPKERFSAEFPKEGPSILRIQQVVRGDSAAYFCASSQGTSGANEQFFGPGTRLTVL.

The V call is TRBV6-1, the J call TRBJ2-5; 11 bases are a match to TRBD1. The germline V gene has CDR1 MNHNS and CDR2 SASEGT. This CDR3 has 14 amino acids. The trim removed 1 base at V and 7 bases at J, leaving 2 bases unmatched. The CDR3 nucleotides are TGTGCCAGCAGTGAAGGGGACAGGGGGTGGACCCAGTACTTC. Translation gives CASSEGDRGWTQYF.

This chain links TRBV11-2 with TRBJ1-5, with D unresolved. Trimming removed 3 bases at V and 5 bases at J, with 8 bases between. Germline CDR1 is SGHAT and CDR2 is FQNNGV. The length of the CDR3 is 13 residues. The CDR3 nucleotides read TGTGCCAGCAGCTTTGGCGGGGATCAGCCCCAGCATTTT. Protein sequence: CASSFGGDQPQHF.